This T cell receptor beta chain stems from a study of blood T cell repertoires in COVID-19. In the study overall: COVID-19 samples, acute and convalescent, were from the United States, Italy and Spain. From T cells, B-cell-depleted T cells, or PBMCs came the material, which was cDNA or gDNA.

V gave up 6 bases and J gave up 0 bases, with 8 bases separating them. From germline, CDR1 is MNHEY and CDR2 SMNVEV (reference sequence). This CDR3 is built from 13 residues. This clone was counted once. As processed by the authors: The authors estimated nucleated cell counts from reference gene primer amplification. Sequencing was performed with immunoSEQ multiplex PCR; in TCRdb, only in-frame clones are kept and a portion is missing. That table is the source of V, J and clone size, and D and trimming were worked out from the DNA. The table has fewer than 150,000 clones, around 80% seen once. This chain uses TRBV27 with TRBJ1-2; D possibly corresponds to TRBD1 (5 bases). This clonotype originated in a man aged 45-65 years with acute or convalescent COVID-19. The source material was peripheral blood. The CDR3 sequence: CASRGPANYGYTF. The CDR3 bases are TGTGCCAGCAGGGGGCCAGCTAACTATGGCTACACCTTC.